Shown below are 14 T cell receptor beta chains from a single sample sequenced in a study of cytomegalovirus exposure and HLA in healthy donors. Clones were sequenced by immunoSEQ multiplex PCR, and TCRdb holds only the in-frame ones, with some missing. The sample shows some 120,000 clones, 80% to 90% of them seen only once. Input material: PBMCs. The receptors were gathered from a woman younger than 35 in good health and CMV-seronegative.

V and J are TRBV28 and TRBJ1-2; 10 bases line up with TRBD1. The CDR3 is made up of 13 amino acids. Germline assignment: CDR1 MDHEN and CDR2 SYDVKM. Trimming took 5 bases from V and 5 from J; bases not matched to a gene: 2. CDR3 DNA sequence: TGTGCCAGCAGTCAGGGACAGGGGTATGGCTACACCTTC. Amino acids: CASSQGQGYGYTF.

This sequence joins TRBV4-3 and TRBJ2-1; maybe TRBD2 (5 bases). V was clipped by 1 base and J by 2 bases, with 12 bases between them. The CDR3 totals 16 residues. From germline, CDR1 is LGHNA and CDR2 YSLEER. The CDR3 loop reads CASSQGSGGTYNEQFF. The CDR3 DNA is TGCGCCAGCAGCCAAGGAAGCGGTGGAACCTACAATGAGCAGTTCTTC.

This clone was counted once. This chain connects TRBV28 to TRBJ2-5, with a weak D call TRBD1 (5 bases). The germline V gene has CDR1 MDHEN and CDR2 SYDVKM. The CDR3 is 15 residues long. The V end lost 2 bases, the J end lost 1 base, and 11 bases lay between the germline ends. The CDR3 sequence is CASSLVPDTQETQYF. The CDR3 DNA sequence: TGTGCCAGCAGTTTAGTTCCGGACACCCAAGAGACCCAGTACTTC. The entire variable domain, with the rest obtained from reference TRBV28 and TRBJ2-5, is as follows: DVKVTQSSRYLVKRTGEKVFLECVQDMDHENMFWYRQDPGLGLRLIYFSYDVKMKEKGDIPEGYSVSREKKERFSLILESASTNQTSMYLCASSLVPDTQETQYFGPGTRLLVL.

This chain connects TRBV28 to TRBJ2-1; 7 nucleotides line up with TRBD1. Germline CDR1 and CDR2: MDHEN and SYDVKM. This CDR3 spans 14 amino acids. The V and J ends lost 5 bases and 15 bases, in that order; junction bases with no gene match: 16. The CDR3 sequence: CASSLAGTVASAFF. DNA of the CDR3: TGTGCCAGCAGTCTTGCCGGGACAGTGGCATCTGCGTTCTTC.

J is TRBJ2-1 and V is TRBV28, with 14 bases that match TRBD2. This CDR3 region has 15 residues. The ends lost 10 bases at V and 8 bases at J; junction bases unmatched: 10. Germline CDR1 reads MDHEN; CDR2 reads SYDVKM. The CDR3 nucleotides are TGTGCCACACTTCAGGGACTAGCGGGAGAGGATGAGCAGTTCTTC. It yields the protein CATLQGLAGEDEQFF.

The chain combines TRBV11-2 with TRBJ2-5; 7 bases align to TRBD2. Trimming cost V 6 bases and J 7 bases; bases outside gene matches: 8. The CDR3 consists of 13 residues. Per germline, CDR1 SGHAT and CDR2 FQNNGV. CDR3 residues: CASRVSGVGTQYF. The CDR3, as DNA: TGTGCCAGCAGAGTAAGCGGGGTTGGGACCCAGTACTTC.

This clone has a handful of counts. The chain links TRBV2 to TRBJ1-1; 7 bases are a match to TRBD1. CDR3 length: 12 amino acids. Germline-derived CDR1 and CDR2 are SNHLY and FYNNEI. V shed 6 bases, J shed 11 bases, and the junction held 9 bases outside the gene matches. CDR3 sequence: CASRPDRVPAFF. CDR3 DNA sequence: TGTGCCAGCAGGCCCGACAGGGTACCTGCTTTCTTT.

This chain uses TRBV30 with TRBJ2-1; D is unclear. CDR3 length equals 13 residues. The germline V gene has CDR1 GTSNPN and CDR2 SVGIG (reference sequence). The CDR3 here is CAASDPSYNEQFF. CDR3 coding DNA: TGTGCGGCCAGCGACCCTTCCTACAATGAGCAGTTCTTC.

J is TRBJ1-2 and V is TRBV30; perhaps TRBD1 as D (5 bases). The CDR3 sequence is 14 residues long. The germline CDR1 and CDR2 sequences are GTSNPN and SVGIG (reference sequence). Deletions cut 2 bases from V and 4 bases from J, with 14 bases between. CDR3 protein: CAWSSPGGGYGYTF. The CDR3 DNA sequence: TGTGCCTGGAGTTCCCCGGGGGGGGGCTATGGCTACACCTTC.

The chain has TRBV13 and TRBJ2-2; D is perhaps TRBD2 (5 bases). CDR1 is PRHDT and CDR2 is FYEKMQ in the germline V gene (reference sequence). This CDR3 is built from 13 residues. Trimming took off 3 bases at V and 6 bases at J, with 8 bases between the two ends. The CDR3 region is CASSFGESGELFF. The CDR3 DNA is TGTGCCAGCAGCTTCGGGGAGTCCGGGGAGCTGTTTTTT.

The chain employs TRBV27 and TRBJ1-2; 7 bases line up with TRBD1. In germline, CDR1 is MNHEY, CDR2 SMNVEV (reference sequence). The CDR3 extends over 17 amino acids. V dropped 8 bases and J dropped 6; count of bases not matched to a gene: 21. The CDR3 here is CASSPGRGTASVNGYTF. The CDR3 DNA reads TGTGCCAGCTCTCCTGGTAGGGGGACAGCGAGTGTGAATGGCTACACCTTC.

V and J are TRBV28 and TRBJ2-5; 8 nucleotides match TRBD2. This CDR3 region has 15 residues. The J segment lost 4 bases and the V segment lost 6 bases, leaving 10 bases of the junction unmatched. CDR1 MDHEN and CDR2 SYDVKM come from the germline V gene. CDR3 in DNA: TGTGCCAGCAGCGCCCCGGGACTAGAGTTAGAGACCCAGTACTTC. Protein sequence: CASSAPGLELETQYF.

This sequence joins TRBV6-4 and TRBJ2-7, with TRBD2 identical over 9 bases. Germline V CDR1 and CDR2: MRHNA, SNTAGT. The junction had 6 bases not matched to a gene; V was cut back by 3 bases and J by 3 bases. The CDR3 spans 15 residues. CDR3 residues: CASSELAGPLYEQYF. CDR3 nucleotides: TGTGCCAGCAGTGAGCTAGCGGGGCCTCTCTACGAGCAGTACTTC.

In its sample, this clone was seen a few times. J is TRBJ2-2 and V is TRBV7-2, with a weak D call TRBD2 (5 bases). The CDR3 length is 11 residues. Per the germline V gene, CDR1 is SGHTA and CDR2 is FQGNSA. V lost 6 bases, J lost 9 bases, and 8 bases lay in between. DNA for the CDR3: TGTGCCAGCAGGGGAGTTAGGGAGCTGTTTTTT. Its protein is CASRGVRELFF.